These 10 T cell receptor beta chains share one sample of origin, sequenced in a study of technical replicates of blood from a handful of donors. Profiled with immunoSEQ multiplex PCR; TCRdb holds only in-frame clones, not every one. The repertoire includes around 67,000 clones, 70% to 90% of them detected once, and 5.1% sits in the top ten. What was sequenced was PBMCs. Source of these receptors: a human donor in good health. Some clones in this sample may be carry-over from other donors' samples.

The CDR3 DNA reads TGTGCCAGCAGCCTTCTAGCGGGAGGGACCACCGGGGAGCTGTTTTTT. The encoded protein is CASSLLAGGTTGELFF. The J gene is TRBJ2-2, the V gene TRBV7-2, with TRBD2 identical over 12 bases. The trim removed 5 bases at V and 4 bases at J, leaving 5 bases unmatched. The CDR3 loop spans 16 amino acids. Germline V CDR1 and CDR2: SGHTA, FQGNSA.

CDR3 amino acids: CARNSRTGSRNTIYF. For the CDR3, the DNA is TGTGCCAGAAACTCCCGGACAGGTAGTCGAAACACCATATATTTT. The chain has TRBV5-3 and TRBJ1-3; 7 bases agree with TRBD1. TRBV5-3 falls under the ORF class, with uncertain function. The CDR3 is 15 residues long. With V trimmed by 6 bases and J by 5 bases, 11 bases remained unmatched.

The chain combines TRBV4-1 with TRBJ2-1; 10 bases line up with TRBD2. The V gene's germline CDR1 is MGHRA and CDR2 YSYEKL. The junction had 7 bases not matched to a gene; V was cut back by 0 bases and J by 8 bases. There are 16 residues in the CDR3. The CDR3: CASSQDQSSGGYEQFF. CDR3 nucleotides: TGCGCCAGCAGCCAAGATCAGTCTAGCGGGGGTTATGAGCAGTTCTTC.

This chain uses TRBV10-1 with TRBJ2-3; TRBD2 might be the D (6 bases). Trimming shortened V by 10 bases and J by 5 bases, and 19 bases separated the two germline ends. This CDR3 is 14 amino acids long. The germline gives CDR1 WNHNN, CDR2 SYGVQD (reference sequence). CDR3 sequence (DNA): TGCGCCACCATTTCGGGAGAACAAGAAGATACGCAGTATTTT. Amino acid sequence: CATISGEQEDTQYF.

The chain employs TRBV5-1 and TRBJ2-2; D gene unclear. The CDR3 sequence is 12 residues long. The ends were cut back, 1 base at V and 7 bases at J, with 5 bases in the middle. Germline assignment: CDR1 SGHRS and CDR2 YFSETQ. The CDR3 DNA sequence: TGCGCCAGCAGCTTGTCACTCGGGGAGCTGTTTTTT. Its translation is CASSLSLGELFF.

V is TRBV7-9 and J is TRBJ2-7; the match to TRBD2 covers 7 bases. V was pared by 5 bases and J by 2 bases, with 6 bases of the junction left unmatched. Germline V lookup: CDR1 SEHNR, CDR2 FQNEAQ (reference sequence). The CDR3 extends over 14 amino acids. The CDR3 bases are TGTGCCAGCAGCCCGGAAGCGGGGCCCTACGAGCAGTACTTC. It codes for CASSPEAGPYEQYF.

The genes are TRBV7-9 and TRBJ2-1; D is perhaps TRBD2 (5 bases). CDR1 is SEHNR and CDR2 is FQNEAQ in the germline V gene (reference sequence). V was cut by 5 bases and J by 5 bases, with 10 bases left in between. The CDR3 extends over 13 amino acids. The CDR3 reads CASSGGGHNEQFF. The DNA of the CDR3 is TGTGCCAGCAGCGGCGGAGGTCACAATGAGCAGTTCTTC. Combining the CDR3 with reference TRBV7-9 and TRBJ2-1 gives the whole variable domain DTGVSQNPRHKITKRGQNVTFRCDPISEHNRLYWYRQTLGQGPEFLTYFQNEAQLEKSRLLSDRFSAERPKGSFSTLEIQRTEQGDSAMYLCASSGGGHNEQFFGPGTRLTVL.

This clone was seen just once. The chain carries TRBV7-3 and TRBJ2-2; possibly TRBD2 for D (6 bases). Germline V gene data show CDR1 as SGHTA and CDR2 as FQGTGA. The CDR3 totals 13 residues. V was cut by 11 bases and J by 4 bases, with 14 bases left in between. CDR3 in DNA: TGTGCCCGGCGTGGGACTGGCACCGGGGAGCTGTTTTTT. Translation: CARRGTGTGELFF.

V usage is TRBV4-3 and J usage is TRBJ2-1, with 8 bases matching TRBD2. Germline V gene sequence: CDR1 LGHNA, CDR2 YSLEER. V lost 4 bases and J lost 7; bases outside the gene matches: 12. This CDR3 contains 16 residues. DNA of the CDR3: TGCGCCAGCAGCCCCCTTTCATCGGGACTAGGGAATGAGCAGTTCTTC. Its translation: CASSPLSSGLGNEQFF.

CDR3 amino acids: CASSQTTSGRGGELFF. CDR3 DNA: TGCGCCAGCAGCCAAACAACTAGCGGGAGGGGAGGGGAGCTGTTTTTT. This chain joins TRBV4-3 and TRBJ2-2, with 13 nucleotides matching TRBD2. After removal of 2 bases from V and 8 bases from J, the junction contained 5 bases not matched to a gene. Germline V gives CDR1 LGHNA, CDR2 YSLEER. The CDR3 extends over 16 amino acids.